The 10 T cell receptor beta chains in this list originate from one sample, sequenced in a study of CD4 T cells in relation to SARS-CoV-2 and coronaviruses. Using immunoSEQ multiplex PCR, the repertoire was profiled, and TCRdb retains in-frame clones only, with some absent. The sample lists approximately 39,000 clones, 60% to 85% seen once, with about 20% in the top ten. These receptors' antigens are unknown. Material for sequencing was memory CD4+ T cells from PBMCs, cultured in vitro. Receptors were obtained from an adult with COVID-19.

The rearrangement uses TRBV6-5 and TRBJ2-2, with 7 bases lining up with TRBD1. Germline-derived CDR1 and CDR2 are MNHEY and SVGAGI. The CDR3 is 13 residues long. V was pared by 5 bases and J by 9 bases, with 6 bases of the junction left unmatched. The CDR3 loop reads CASSPMTGRELFF. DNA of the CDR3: TGTGCCAGCAGTCCCATGACAGGGCGGGAGCTGTTTTTT.

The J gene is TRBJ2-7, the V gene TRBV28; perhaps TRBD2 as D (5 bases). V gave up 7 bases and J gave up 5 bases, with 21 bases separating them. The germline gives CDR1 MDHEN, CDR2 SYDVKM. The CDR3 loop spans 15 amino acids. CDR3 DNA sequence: TGTGCCAGCAAACCAGGTACTAGGGTTATCAACGAGCAGTACTTC. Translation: CASKPGTRVINEQYF.

CDR3 bases: TGTGCCATCAAGGGACAGGGGAACACTGAAGCTTTCTTT. This encodes CAIKGQGNTEAFF. The chain links TRBV10-3 to TRBJ1-1; 9 bases map to TRBD1. Trimming cost V 7 bases and J 1 base; bases outside gene matches: 1. Germline values: CDR1 ENHRY, CDR2 SYGVKD. The CDR3 spans 13 residues.

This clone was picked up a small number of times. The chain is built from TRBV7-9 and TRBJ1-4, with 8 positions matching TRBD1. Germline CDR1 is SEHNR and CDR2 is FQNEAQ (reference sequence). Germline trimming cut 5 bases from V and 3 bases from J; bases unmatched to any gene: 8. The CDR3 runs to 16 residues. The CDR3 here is CASSVAGGSPNEKLFF. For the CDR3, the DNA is TGTGCCAGCAGCGTCGCAGGGGGCTCCCCTAATGAAAAACTGTTTTTT.

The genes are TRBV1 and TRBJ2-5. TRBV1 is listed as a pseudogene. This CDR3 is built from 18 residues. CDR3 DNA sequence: TGCACCAGCAGCCAAGTTGAGTGGTCGGGACGGAGATCAGAGACCCAGTACTTC. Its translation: CTSSQVEWSGRRSETQYF.

The CDR3 loop is CASSILGLAGISTDTQYF. Written as DNA, the CDR3 is TGTGCCAGCAGCATACTAGGACTAGCGGGGATCAGCACAGATACGCAGTATTTT. The V gene is TRBV7-8, the J gene TRBJ2-3, with 12 bases fitting TRBD2. This CDR3 has 18 amino acids. The V and J ends lost 5 bases and 0 bases, in that order; junction bases with no gene match: 9. Germline V gene data show CDR1 as SGHVS and CDR2 as FQNEAQ. The full variable domain, with the rest looked up from reference TRBV7-8 and TRBJ2-3, is GAGVSQSPRYKVAKRGQDVALRCDPISGHVSLFWYQQALGQGPEFLTYFQNEAQLDKSGLPSDRFFAERPEGSVSTLKIQRTQQEDSAVYLCASSILGLAGISTDTQYFGPGTRLTVL.

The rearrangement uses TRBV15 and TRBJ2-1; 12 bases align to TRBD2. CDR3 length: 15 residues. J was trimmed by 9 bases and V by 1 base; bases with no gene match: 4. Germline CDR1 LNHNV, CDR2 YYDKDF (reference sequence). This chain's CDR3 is CATSRGLAGVSEQFF. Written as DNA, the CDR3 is TGTGCCACCAGCAGAGGACTAGCGGGAGTATCTGAGCAGTTCTTC.

In DNA, the CDR3 is TGCAGCGTTGAAGAATCGACAGCATACGAGCAGTACTTC. It specifies CSVEESTAYEQYF. The rearrangement joins TRBV29-1 to TRBJ2-7; tentatively, D is TRBD1 (5 bases). The CDR3 consists of 13 residues. V was pared by 0 bases and J by 4 bases, with 10 bases between. Germline V gene sequence: CDR1 SQVTM, CDR2 ANQGSEA.

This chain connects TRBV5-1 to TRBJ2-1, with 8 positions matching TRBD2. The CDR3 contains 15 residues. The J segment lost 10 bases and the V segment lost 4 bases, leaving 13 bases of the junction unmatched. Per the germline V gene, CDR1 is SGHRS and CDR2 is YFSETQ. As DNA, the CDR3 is TGCGCCAGCAGCGTGAGACTAGCGAGGCAGAGAGAGCAGTTCTTC. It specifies CASSVRLARQREQFF.

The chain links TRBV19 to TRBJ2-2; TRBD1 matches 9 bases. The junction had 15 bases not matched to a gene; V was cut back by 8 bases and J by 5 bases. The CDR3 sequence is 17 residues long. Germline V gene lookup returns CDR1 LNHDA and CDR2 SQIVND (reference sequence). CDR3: CASDSPPGTGRTGELFF. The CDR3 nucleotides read TGTGCCAGTGATTCTCCCCCCGGGACAGGGAGAACCGGGGAGCTGTTTTTT.